This entry lists 21 T cell receptor beta chains sequenced from one sample in a study of blood T cell repertoires in COVID-19 (TCRdb year 2020). Library preparation employed the immunoSEQ multiplex PCR assay. TCRdb took this table from immuneACCESS and kept in-frame rearrangements with V and J called. Such tables lack part of the clones; where checked against another copy, unresolved V genes explain under half of the gap, and the rest is unexplained. Recorded for this sample are nearly 100,000 clones; approximately 82% of them occurred a single time. About 10% of the sample lies in the top ten. Input material: peripheral blood. These receptors originate from a man aged 70-80 years with acute or convalescent COVID-19.

The chain employs TRBV5-6 and TRBJ2-1; no reliable D call. Trimming left V 2 bases short and J 2 bases short, with 17 bases between. This CDR3 spans 17 amino acids. Germline V CDR1 and CDR2: SGHDT, YYEEEE. CDR3 sequence: CASSLAGFIGPYNEQFF. In DNA form, the CDR3 reads TGTGCCAGCAGCTTAGCCGGGTTTATCGGCCCCTACAATGAGCAGTTCTTC. The full variable domain, rest sourced from reference TRBV5-6 and TRBJ2-1, is DAGVTQSPTHLIKTRGQQVTLRCSPKSGHDTVSWYQQALGQGPQFIFQYYEEEERQRGNFPDRFSGHQFPNYSSELNVNALLLGDSALYLCASSLAGFIGPYNEQFFGPGTRLTVL.

The rearrangement links TRBV24-1 to TRBJ2-5; possibly TRBD1 for D (5 bases). The CDR3 runs to 14 residues. CDR1 is KGHDR and CDR2 is SFDVKD in the germline V gene. Deletions cut 3 bases from V and 5 bases from J, with 12 bases between. This CDR3 reads CATSDTPGSETQYF. The CDR3 region has the DNA TGTGCCACCAGTGATACCCCAGGGTCTGAGACCCAGTACTTC.

In nucleotides, the CDR3 is TGTGCCAGCAGTCTTACCGGGACTACGGATGGCTACACCTTC. The encoded protein is CASSLTGTTDGYTF. This sequence joins TRBV6-5 and TRBJ1-2, with D perhaps TRBD1 (5 bases). The CDR3 loop spans 14 amino acids. Germline V gene sequence: CDR1 MNHEY, CDR2 SVGAGI. V shed 5 bases and J shed 6 bases, with 16 bases lying between them.

A few counts support this clone. CDR3 sequence reads: CATSRGGTGYQPQHF. The CDR3 DNA is TGTGCCACCAGCCGAGGGGGTACAGGGTATCAGCCCCAGCATTTT. The rearrangement uses TRBV15 and TRBJ1-5, with D possibly being TRBD1 (6 bases). There are 15 residues in the CDR3. V lost 5 bases to trimming and J lost 5 bases, with 16 bases between them. The V gene's germline CDR1 is LNHNV and CDR2 YYDKDF (reference sequence).

The rearrangement links TRBV11-1 to TRBJ2-1, with 8 bases fitting TRBD2. Germline trimming cut 4 bases from V and 8 bases from J; bases unmatched to any gene: 7. This CDR3 region has 14 residues. Looked up from germline, CDR1 is SGHAT and CDR2 is FQDESV (reference sequence). The DNA for the CDR3 is TGTGCCAGCAGCTCCTCGGGGGGGCAGTATGAGCAGTTCTTC. Residues: CASSSSGGQYEQFF.

This clone was detected a few times. CDR3 loop: CASSLRLGSYNEQFF. CDR3 bases: TGTGCCAGCAGCTTGAGACTAGGCTCCTACAATGAGCAGTTCTTC. The chain recombines TRBV7-2 with TRBJ2-1, with D possibly TRBD2 on 6 matching bases. The CDR3 totals 15 residues. In germline, CDR1 is SGHTA, CDR2 FQGNSA. Trimming removed 3 bases from V and 0 bases from J, with 9 bases in between.

There are a few counts of this clone. This sequence joins TRBV5-4 and TRBJ2-2; D remains unclear. CDR1 and CDR2 from the germline V gene are SGHNT and YYREEE (reference sequence). Trimming took off 4 bases at V and 4 bases at J, with 8 bases between the two ends. This CDR3 comprises 13 residues. Here the CDR3 DNA reads TGTGCCAGCAGCCTAGATTTCACCGGGGAGCTGTTTTTT. It is translated as CASSLDFTGELFF. The complete variable domain, with remaining parts taken from reference TRBV5-4 and TRBJ2-2, reads ETGVTQSPTHLIKTRGQQVTLRCSSQSGHNTVSWYQQALGQGPQFIFQYYREEENGRGNFPPRFSGLQFPNYSSELNVNALELDDSALYLCASSLDFTGELFFGEGSRLTVL.

V usage is TRBV10-3 and J usage is TRBJ1-5; D is unresolved. CDR1 is ENHRY and CDR2 is SYGVKD in the germline V gene. The CDR3 sequence is 14 residues long. Trimming cost V 3 bases and J 0 bases, with 6 bases left between them. CDR3 amino acids: CAISDGNSNQPQHF. The CDR3 DNA is TGTGCCATCAGTGACGGGAATAGCAATCAGCCCCAGCATTTT.

The chain carries TRBV11-2 and TRBJ2-7, with D tentatively TRBD2 (6 bases). V was trimmed by 0 bases and J by 2 bases, leaving 11 bases between them. This CDR3 has 15 amino acids. CDR1 is SGHAT and CDR2 is FQNNGV in the germline V gene. The CDR3 DNA reads TGTGCCAGCAGCTTAGATTCGCCGGGGGCCTACGAGCAGTACTTC. As protein: CASSLDSPGAYEQYF.

This clone has more than one count but fewer than ten. This chain links TRBV7-2 with TRBJ2-7; 8 nucleotides line up with TRBD1. The CDR3 totals 16 residues. Germline V CDR1 and CDR2: SGHTA, FQGNSA. J lost 1 base, V lost 8 bases, and 13 bases had no gene match. CDR3 coding DNA: TGTGCCAGCGTAGCAACAGGGGGACCTCGATCCTACGAGCAGTACTTC. It yields the protein CASVATGGPRSYEQYF.

The chain is built from TRBV24-1 and TRBJ2-7; the match to TRBD2 covers 8 bases. The CDR3 length is 15 residues. The J segment lost 6 bases and the V segment lost 4 bases, leaving 10 bases of the junction unmatched. Looked up from germline, CDR1 is KGHDR and CDR2 is SFDVKD. The CDR3 here is CATSESSGPGGEQYF. In DNA form, the CDR3 reads TGTGCCACCAGTGAATCTAGCGGGCCCGGAGGCGAGCAGTACTTC.

This clone has more than one count but fewer than ten. CDR3 bases: TGTGCCAGCAGCCAGCCCCAGGGAGGGGTCCAAGAGACCCAGTACTTC. It codes for CASSQPQGGVQETQYF. The chain links TRBV4-2 to TRBJ2-5; 7 nucleotides agree with TRBD2. Per germline, CDR1 LGHNA and CDR2 YNFKEQ. The length of the CDR3 is 16 residues. The ends lost 3 bases at V and 1 base at J; junction bases unmatched: 8.

This chain connects TRBV29-1 to TRBJ2-1; 7 positions match TRBD2. Per germline, CDR1 SQVTM and CDR2 ANQGSEA. The junction had 5 bases not matched to a gene; V was cut back by 7 bases and J by 2 bases. CDR3 size: 13 residues. CDR3 nucleotides: TGCAGCGGGTCAGCGGGAACCTACAATGAGCAGTTCTTC. It is translated as CSGSAGTYNEQFF.

This chain links TRBV27 with TRBJ2-2; D is perhaps TRBD1 (7 bases). CDR1 and CDR2 (germline): MNHEY, SMNVEV (reference sequence). The V gene lost 6 bases and the J gene lost 6 bases, with 14 bases spanning the gap. This CDR3 is built from 14 residues. The CDR3 loop reads CASRRGQSAGELFF. In DNA, the CDR3 is TGTGCCAGCAGGCGGGGACAGTCGGCCGGGGAGCTGTTTTTT.

V gene TRBV15 combines with J gene TRBJ2-6; D call uncertain. CDR3 length: 14 residues. V lost 3 bases and J lost 3, with 6 bases in between. From germline, CDR1 is LNHNV and CDR2 YYDKDF (reference sequence). The CDR3 protein is CATSSNFGANVLTF. In nucleotides, the CDR3 is TGTGCCACCAGCAGCAACTTTGGGGCCAACGTCCTGACTTTC.

This chain links TRBV5-1 with TRBJ2-5, with 11 positions matching TRBD2. The CDR3 contains 18 residues. Germline V gene lookup returns CDR1 SGHRS and CDR2 YFSETQ. The ends lost 5 bases at V and 4 bases at J; junction bases unmatched: 16. CDR3 nucleotide sequence: TGCGCCAGCAGGGAAGAGAGGCTAGCGGGAGGCATTTCAGAGACCCAGTACTTC. As protein: CASREERLAGGISETQYF.

The chain recombines TRBV18 with TRBJ2-1; 13 nucleotides agree with TRBD2. The J segment lost 10 bases and the V segment lost 4 bases, leaving 7 bases of the junction unmatched. The CDR3 sequence is 15 residues long. The germline V gene encodes CDR1 KGHSH and CDR2 LQKENI. CDR3: CASSLGTSGIDEQFF. CDR3 in DNA: TGTGCCAGCTCACTGGGGACTAGCGGGATAGACGAGCAGTTCTTC.

This clone has only one observation. The J gene is TRBJ2-3, the V gene TRBV14; TRBD2 matches at 7 bases. Germline lookup yields CDR1 SGHDN and CDR2 FVKESK. Trimming took 4 bases from V and 2 from J; bases not matched to a gene: 12. The CDR3 totals 17 residues. For the CDR3, the DNA is TGTGCCAGCAGCCGGGATAGACTAGCCTGGCCCACAGATACGCAGTATTTT. It encodes CASSRDRLAWPTDTQYF.

The rearrangement links TRBV5-6 to TRBJ1-5, with TRBD1 as a possible D gene (5 bases). V was shortened by 1 base and J by 0 bases, with 11 bases between the two germline ends. The CDR3 is made up of 16 amino acids. Germline V gene lookup returns CDR1 SGHDT and CDR2 YYEEEE. The CDR3 spells CASSLTGLNSNQPQHF. Here the CDR3 DNA reads TGTGCCAGCAGCTTGACAGGACTAAATAGCAATCAGCCCCAGCATTTT.

J is TRBJ2-7 and V is TRBV24-1; D might be TRBD1 (5 bases). V was shortened by 7 bases and J by 6 bases, with 15 bases between the two germline ends. The CDR3 is made up of 13 amino acids. Germline V lookup: CDR1 KGHDR, CDR2 SFDVKD. The CDR3: CATSPTVSGEQYF. The CDR3 DNA follows: TGTGCCACCAGCCCGACAGTTTCGGGCGAGCAGTACTTC.

Comment on this clone: Other DNA sequences from this sample encode an identical CDR3 as well. The chain links TRBV28 to TRBJ2-2, with TRBD2 identical over 7 bases. The CDR3 extends over 13 amino acids. The germline V gene encodes CDR1 MDHEN and CDR2 SYDVKM. The ends lost 6 bases at V and 5 bases at J; junction bases unmatched: 3. CDR3 residues: CASRWGGTGELFF. In DNA, the CDR3 is TGTGCCAGCAGGTGGGGGGGAACCGGGGAGCTGTTTTTT.